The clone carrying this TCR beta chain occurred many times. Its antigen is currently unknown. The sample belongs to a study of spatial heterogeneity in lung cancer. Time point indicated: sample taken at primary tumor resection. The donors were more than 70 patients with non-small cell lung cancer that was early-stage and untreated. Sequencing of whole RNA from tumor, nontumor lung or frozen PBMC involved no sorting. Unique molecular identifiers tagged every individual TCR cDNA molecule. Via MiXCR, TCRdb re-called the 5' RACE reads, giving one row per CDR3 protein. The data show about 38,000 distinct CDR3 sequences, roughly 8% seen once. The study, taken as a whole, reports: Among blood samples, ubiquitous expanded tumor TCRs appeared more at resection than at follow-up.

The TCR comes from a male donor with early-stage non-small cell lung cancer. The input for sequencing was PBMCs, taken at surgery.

CDR3 in DNA: TGCGCCAGCAGCCTCCCGGACTTCGGCACAGATACGCAGTATTTT. Translated: CASSLPDFGTDTQYF. This rearrangement joins TRBV5-1 to TRBJ2-3; TRBD2 might be the D (5 bases). Germline CDR1 reads SGHRS; CDR2 reads YFSETQ. This CDR3 comprises 15 residues. The V end was cut by 4 bases, the J end by 1 base, with 13 bases between.